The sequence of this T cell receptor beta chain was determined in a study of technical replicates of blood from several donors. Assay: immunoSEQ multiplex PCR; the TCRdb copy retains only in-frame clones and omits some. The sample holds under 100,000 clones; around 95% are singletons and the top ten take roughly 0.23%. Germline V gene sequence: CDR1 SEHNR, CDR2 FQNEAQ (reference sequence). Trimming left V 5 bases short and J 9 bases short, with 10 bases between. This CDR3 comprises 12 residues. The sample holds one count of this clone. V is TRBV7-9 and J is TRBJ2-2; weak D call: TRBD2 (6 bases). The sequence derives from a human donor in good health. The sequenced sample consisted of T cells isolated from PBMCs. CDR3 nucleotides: TGTGCCAGCAGCGACCGGGACTGGGAGCTGTTTTTT. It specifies CASSDRDWELFF.